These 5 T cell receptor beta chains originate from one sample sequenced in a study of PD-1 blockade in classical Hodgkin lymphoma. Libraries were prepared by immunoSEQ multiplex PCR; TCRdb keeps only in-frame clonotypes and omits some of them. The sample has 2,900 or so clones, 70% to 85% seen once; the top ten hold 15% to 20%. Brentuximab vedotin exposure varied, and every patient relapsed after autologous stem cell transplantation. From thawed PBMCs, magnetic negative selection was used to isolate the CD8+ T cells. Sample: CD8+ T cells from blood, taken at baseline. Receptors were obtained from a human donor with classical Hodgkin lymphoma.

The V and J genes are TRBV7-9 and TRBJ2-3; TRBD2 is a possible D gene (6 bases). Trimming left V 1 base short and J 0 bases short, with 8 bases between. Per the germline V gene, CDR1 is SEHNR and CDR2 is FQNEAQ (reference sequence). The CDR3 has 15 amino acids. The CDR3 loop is CASSLERVSTDTQYF. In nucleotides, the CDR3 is TGTGCCAGCAGCTTAGAGCGGGTTAGCACAGATACGCAGTATTTT. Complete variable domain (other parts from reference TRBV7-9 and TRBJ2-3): DTGVSQNPRHKITKRGQNVTFRCDPISEHNRLYWYRQTLGQGPEFLTYFQNEAQLEKSRLLSDRFSAERPKGSFSTLEIQRTEQGDSAMYLCASSLERVSTDTQYFGPGTRLTVL.

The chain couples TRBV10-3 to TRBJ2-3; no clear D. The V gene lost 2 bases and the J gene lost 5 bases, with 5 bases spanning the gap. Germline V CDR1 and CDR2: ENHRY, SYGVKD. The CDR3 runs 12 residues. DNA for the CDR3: TGTGCCATCAGTGAGGACGAAGATACGCAGTATTTT. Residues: CAISEDEDTQYF.

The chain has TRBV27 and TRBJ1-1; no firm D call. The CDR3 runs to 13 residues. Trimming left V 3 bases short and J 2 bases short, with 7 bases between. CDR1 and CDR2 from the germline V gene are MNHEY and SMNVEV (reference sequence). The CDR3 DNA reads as TGTGCCAGCAGTTTGGCGGCTAACACTGAAGCTTTCTTT. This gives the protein CASSLAANTEAFF.

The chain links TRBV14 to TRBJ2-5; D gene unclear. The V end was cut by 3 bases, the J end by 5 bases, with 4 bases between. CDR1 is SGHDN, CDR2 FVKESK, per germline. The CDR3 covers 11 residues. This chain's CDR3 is CASSHGETQYF. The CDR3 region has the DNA TGTGCCAGCAGCCATGGGGAGACCCAGTACTTC. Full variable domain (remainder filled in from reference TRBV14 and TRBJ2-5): EAGVTQFPSHSVIEKGQTVTLRCDPISGHDNLYWYRRVMGKEIKFLLHFVKESKQDESGMPNNRFLAERTGGTYSTLKVQPAELEDSGVYFCASSHGETQYFGPGTRLLVL.

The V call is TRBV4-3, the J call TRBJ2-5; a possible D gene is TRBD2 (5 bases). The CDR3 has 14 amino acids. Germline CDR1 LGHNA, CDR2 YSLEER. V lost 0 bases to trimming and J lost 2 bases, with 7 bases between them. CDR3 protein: CASSQDRDQETQYF. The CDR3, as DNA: TGCGCCAGCAGCCAAGATCGGGATCAAGAGACCCAGTACTTC.